A single sample gave rise to the 5 T cell receptor beta chains below, sequenced in a study of cytomegalovirus exposure and HLA in healthy donors. Use of 60 Vbeta and 13 Jbeta primers characterized the PCR. Assay used: immunoSEQ multiplex PCR; TCRdb lists only in-frame clones, some missing. This table holds 95,000 to 150,000 clones, roughly three fifths found once. Sample: PBMCs. The receptors shown here come from a man between 18 and 35 years old in good health and CMV-seronegative.

The V and J genes are TRBV2 and TRBJ2-1, with 9 positions matching TRBD2. This CDR3 spans 14 amino acids. V was clipped by 11 bases and J by 8 bases; unmatched bases: 13. Germline V gene lookup returns CDR1 SNHLY and CDR2 FYNNEI. In DNA form, the CDR3 reads TGTGCCCCCCGTGGGACTAGCAGGGGGGATGAGCAGTTCTTC. Translation gives CAPRGTSRGDEQFF.

The rearrangement links TRBV6-6 to TRBJ1-5; D is undetermined. V was shortened by 9 bases and J by 0 bases, with 12 bases between the two germline ends. The CDR3 extends over 14 amino acids. The V gene's germline CDR1 is MNHNY and CDR2 SVGAGI (reference sequence). The CDR3, as DNA: TGTGCCAGTATACCGAGTTATAGCAATCAGCCCCAGCATTTT. This codes for CASIPSYSNQPQHF.

J is TRBJ2-7 and V is TRBV2, with 8 bases lining up with TRBD2. CDR3 length: 14 residues. Per the germline V gene, CDR1 is SNHLY and CDR2 is FYNNEI. Unmatched junction bases numbered 6, after V lost 6 bases and J lost 2 bases. The CDR3 spells CASRPAGVAYEQYF. The CDR3 bases are TGTGCCAGCAGACCAGCGGGAGTAGCCTACGAGCAGTACTTC.

The rearrangement joins TRBV6-5 to TRBJ1-1, with 8 bases identical to TRBD1. Per germline, CDR1 MNHEY and CDR2 SVGAGI. The CDR3 has 12 amino acids. J gave up 8 bases and V 5 bases, and 4 bases lay outside the gene matches. The CDR3 here is CASSVDRGEAFF. In nucleotides, the CDR3 is TGTGCCAGCAGTGTAGACAGGGGAGAAGCTTTCTTT.

The rearrangement uses TRBV7-9 and TRBJ2-7; no definite D call. The CDR3 is 14 residues long. The germline gives CDR1 SEHNR, CDR2 FQNEAQ (reference sequence). Deletions cut 3 bases from V and 7 bases from J, with 16 bases between. CDR3 sequence: CASSLSRQVWEQYF. The CDR3 DNA follows: TGTGCCAGCAGCTTGTCGCGCCAGGTCTGGGAGCAGTACTTC.